This entry concerns a single T cell receptor beta chain. These data belong to a study of CD8 T cells in Susac syndrome. V was cut by 6 bases and J by 0 bases, with 12 bases left in between. The CDR3 sequence is 15 residues long. CDR1 is KGHSH and CDR2 is LQKENI in the germline V gene. Reverse transcription of roughly 0.5 to 1 ug RNA was carried out with random hexamers. Amplification of TCR beta CDR3 across 54 Vbeta and 13 Jbeta was performed with immunoSEQ multiplex PCR. TCRdb called the immunoSEQ multiplex PCR reads again in MiXCR, with one record for every CDR3 protein. The sample lists 230,000 or so distinct CDR3 sequences, approximately 95% seen once, with 0.085% to 0.1% in the top ten.

The sequencing input was CD4+ T cells from PBMCs. This chain joins TRBV18 and TRBJ2-1; D gene unclear. The receptor's source is a human donor with multiple sclerosis. CDR3 DNA: TGTGCCAGCTCTCTGAGCCTCCGCTCCTACAATGAGCAGTTCTTC. Amino acids: CASSLSLRSYNEQFF.